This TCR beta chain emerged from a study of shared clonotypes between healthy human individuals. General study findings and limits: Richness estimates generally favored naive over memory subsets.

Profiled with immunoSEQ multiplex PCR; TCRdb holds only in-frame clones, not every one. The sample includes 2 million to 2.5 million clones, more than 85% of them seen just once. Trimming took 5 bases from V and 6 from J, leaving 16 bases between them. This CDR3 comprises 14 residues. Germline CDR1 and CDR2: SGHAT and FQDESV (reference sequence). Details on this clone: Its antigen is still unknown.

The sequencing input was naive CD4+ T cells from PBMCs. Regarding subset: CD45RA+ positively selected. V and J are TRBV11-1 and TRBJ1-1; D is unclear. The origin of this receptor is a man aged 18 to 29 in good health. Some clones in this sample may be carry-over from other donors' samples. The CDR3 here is CASSPRNMGAEAFF. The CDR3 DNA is TGTGCCAGCAGCCCCCGGAACATGGGCGCTGAAGCTTTCTTT.